The 13 T cell receptor beta chains below all came from one sample that was sequenced in a study of blood T cells in healthy people across ages. A sample-barcoded 5' primer and a J-beta primer mix were used in a second PCR of roughly 7 to 11 cycles. MiXCR was run by TCRdb on the 5' RACE reads, yielding one entry per CDR3 protein. This repertoire shows over 1.5 million distinct CDR3 sequences, approximately 50% found once; its top ten account for around 2.1%. Sequencing input: blood. Receptors were obtained from a woman aged 40 to 50 in good health.

The rearrangement links TRBV11-2 to TRBJ2-5; D not resolved. Trimming removed 3 bases at V and 1 base at J, with 9 bases between. Looked up from germline, CDR1 is SGHAT and CDR2 is FQNNGV. CDR3 length: 14 amino acids. CDR3 sequence: CASSFLLGQETQYF. CDR3 in DNA: TGTGCCAGCAGCTTTCTCTTGGGCCAAGAGACCCAGTACTTC.

As to this clonotype: The junction shows a germline mismatch at one end, possibly a read error. CDR3 sequence reads: CASSPLPGGYTDTQYF. In DNA, the CDR3 is TGTGCTAGCAGCCCTCTCCCCGGGGGGTACACAGATACGCAGTATTTT. The V and J genes are TRBV7-7 and TRBJ2-3; 7 bases agree with TRBD2. The length of the CDR3 is 16 residues. Germline V gives CDR1 SSHAT, CDR2 FNYEAQ (reference sequence).

The J gene is TRBJ2-1, the V gene TRBV6-2 or TRBV6-3, with TRBD1 as a possible D gene (7 bases). V lost 6 bases, J lost 9 bases, and 15 bases lay in between. The germline V gene has CDR1 MNHEY and CDR2 SVGEGT. The CDR3 consists of 13 residues. The CDR3 region is CASSQGTAGEQFF. CDR3 bases: TGTGCCAGCAGCCAAGGGACAGCGGGTGAGCAGTTCTTC.

This clonotype came up a few times. This sequence joins TRBV28 and TRBJ2-7; tentatively, D is TRBD2 (5 bases). The CDR3 has 14 residues. Germline V gives CDR1 MDHEN, CDR2 SYDVKM. Trimming removed 5 bases at V and 7 bases at J, with 18 bases between. The CDR3 DNA reads as TGTGCCAGCAGTCCACTTGCGGAGGTGGAAGAGCAGTACTTC. Translating gives CASSPLAEVEEQYF.

The chain recombines TRBV4-1 with TRBJ1-1; maybe TRBD1 (5 bases). The germline V gene has CDR1 MGHRA and CDR2 YSYEKL. CDR3 length equals 15 residues. V was shortened by 4 bases and J by 1 base, with 13 bases between the two germline ends. The CDR3: CASSPPLGGNTEAFF. The CDR3, as DNA: TGCGCCAGCAGCCCCCCTCTGGGGGGGAACACTGAAGCTTTCTTT.

V usage is TRBV4-1 and J usage is TRBJ2-7, with TRBD1 matching 9 bases. After removal of 4 bases from V and 3 bases from J, the junction contained 7 bases not matched to a gene. Germline CDR1 and CDR2: MGHRA and YSYEKL. The CDR3 sequence is 15 residues long. The CDR3 DNA sequence: TGCGCCAGCAGCCCGGGACAGGGTAACTACTACGAGCAGTACTTC. Translating gives CASSPGQGNYYEQYF.

This clonotype was seen only a few times. The chain employs TRBV5-1 and TRBJ2-7, with D possibly being TRBD2 (5 bases). The CDR3 sequence is 12 residues long. Germline V gene sequence: CDR1 SGHRS, CDR2 YFSETQ. The ends were cut back, 7 bases at V and 0 bases at J, with 8 bases in the middle. The CDR3 sequence is CASAGPSYEQYF. In DNA, the CDR3 is TGCGCCAGCGCGGGCCCCTCCTACGAGCAGTACTTC.

This clonotype was found many times. This chain joins TRBV4-2 and TRBJ2-1; 7 bases align to TRBD2. The V segment lost 3 bases and the J segment 1 base; nucleotides outside the gene matches: 18. This CDR3 contains 20 residues. CDR1 is LGHNA and CDR2 is YNFKEQ in the germline V gene. CDR3 coding DNA: TGTGCCAGCAGCCAGGGCGGCCAGCGGGGACCGATGGCGTCCTACAATGAGCAGTTCTTC. Protein sequence: CASSQGGQRGPMASYNEQFF.

This clonotype has only one observation. The chain couples TRBV10-3 to TRBJ2-5; D gene ambiguous. Germline V CDR1 and CDR2: ENHRY, SYGVKD. The CDR3 is 14 amino acids. V lost 3 bases and J lost 11, with 19 bases in between. This CDR3 is CAISDGRSGNEQYF. CDR3 nucleotides: TGTGCCATCAGTGATGGCCGGTCGGGCAATGAGCAGTACTTC.

The chain employs TRBV13 and TRBJ1-2; D might be TRBD1 (5 bases). The CDR3 loop spans 14 amino acids. The V gene lost 8 bases and the J gene lost 4 bases, with 17 bases spanning the gap. In germline, CDR1 is PRHDT, CDR2 FYEKMQ (reference sequence). In DNA form, the CDR3 reads TGTGCCAGCGCCCCGCGAGGGGTCGGCTATGGCTACACCTTC. This translates into CASAPRGVGYGYTF.

The chain has TRBV7-8 and TRBJ2-7; TRBD2 is a possible D gene (7 bases). The CDR3 is 15 residues long. The germline V gene encodes CDR1 SGHVS and CDR2 FQNEAQ. V was clipped by 1 base and J by 3 bases, with 13 bases between them. Here the CDR3 DNA reads TGTGCCAGCAGCTTAGTTAGGGGGGGGAACTACGAGCAGTACTTC. Amino acids: CASSLVRGGNYEQYF.

J is TRBJ1-1 and V is TRBV6-5; D not resolved. Trimming took off 6 bases at V and 0 bases at J, with 8 bases between the two ends. The length of the CDR3 is 13 residues. Germline CDR1 reads MNHEY; CDR2 reads SVGAGI. The CDR3 DNA follows: TGTGCCAGCAGCTCCGTCATGAACACTGAAGCTTTCTTT. Protein sequence: CASSSVMNTEAFF.

V usage is TRBV5-1 and J usage is TRBJ1-1; possibly TRBD1 for D (6 bases). This CDR3 contains 16 residues. Looked up from germline, CDR1 is SGHRS and CDR2 is YFSETQ. Trimming took off 1 base at V and 1 base at J, with 14 bases between the two ends. As DNA, the CDR3 is TGCGCCAGCAGCTTGTATTCCGAGACAGGGAACACTGAAGCTTTCTTT. Translation gives CASSLYSETGNTEAFF.